Given below is one T cell receptor beta chain in context. The CDR3 contains 13 residues. Germline CDR1 is SGDLS and CDR2 is YYNGEE. V lost 7 bases and J lost 1, with 11 bases in between. These data come from a study of T cells in Graves' hyperthyroidism and ophthalmopathy. Amplification of TCR beta CDR3 regions was performed using RNA transcripts as template. HTBI primers were employed in a first-round RT-PCR of the TCR CDR3. TCRdb re-derived calls from the multiplex PCR reads in MiXCR, one entry per CDR3 protein. The sample includes some 370,000 distinct CDR3 sequences, around 15% of them seen just once.

Sequenced input: blood. The receptor was derived from a man aged 45-65 years with Graves' ophthalmopathy. The chain has TRBV9 and TRBJ2-5; no definite D call. CDR3: CASGRPSQETQYF. In DNA, the CDR3 is TGTGCCAGCGGCAGACCAAGCCAAGAGACCCAGTACTTC.